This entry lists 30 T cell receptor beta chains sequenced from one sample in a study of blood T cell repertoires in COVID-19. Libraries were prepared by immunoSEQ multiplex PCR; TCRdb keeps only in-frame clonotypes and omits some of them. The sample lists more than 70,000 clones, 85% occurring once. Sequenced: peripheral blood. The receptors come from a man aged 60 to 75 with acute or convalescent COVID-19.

As DNA, the CDR3 is TGTGCCAGCACCCCTTCGGGGGGGACAGGGGGTATTGGCTACACCTTC. This sequence encodes CASTPSGGTGGIGYTF. J is TRBJ1-2 and V is TRBV7-9; TRBD1 aligns across 11 bases. This CDR3 contains 16 residues. V was pared by 7 bases and J by 7 bases, with 14 bases of the junction left unmatched. Germline assignment: CDR1 SEHNR and CDR2 FQNEAQ (reference sequence).

As DNA, the CDR3 is TGCAGCGTGACAGAATATAGCAATCAGCCCCAGCATTTT. The encoded protein is CSVTEYSNQPQHF. This rearrangement joins TRBV29-1 to TRBJ1-5, with a tentative D call TRBD1 (5 bases). Trimming cost V 6 bases and J 0 bases, with 9 bases left between them. This CDR3 spans 13 amino acids. The germline V gene encodes CDR1 SQVTM and CDR2 ANQGSEA.

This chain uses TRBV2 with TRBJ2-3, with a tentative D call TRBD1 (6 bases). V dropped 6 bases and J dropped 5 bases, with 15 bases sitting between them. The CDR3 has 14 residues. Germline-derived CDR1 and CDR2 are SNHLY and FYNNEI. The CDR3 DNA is TGTGCCAGCAGCCTACAGGGTAGGGGAGATACGCAGTATTTT. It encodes CASSLQGRGDTQYF.

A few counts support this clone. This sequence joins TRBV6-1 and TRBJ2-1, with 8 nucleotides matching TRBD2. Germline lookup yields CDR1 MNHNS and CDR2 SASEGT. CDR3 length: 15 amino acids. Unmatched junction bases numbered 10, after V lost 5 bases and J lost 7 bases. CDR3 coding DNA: TGTGCCAGCAGTCCCCGGGAGGGGGGTGTGAATGAGCAGTTCTTC. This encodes CASSPREGGVNEQFF.

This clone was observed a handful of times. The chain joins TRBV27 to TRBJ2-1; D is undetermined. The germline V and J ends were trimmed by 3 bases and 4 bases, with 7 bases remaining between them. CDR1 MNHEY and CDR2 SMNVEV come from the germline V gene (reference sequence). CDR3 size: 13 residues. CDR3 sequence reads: CASSFRLYNEQFF. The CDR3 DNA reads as TGTGCCAGCAGTTTCCGGTTGTACAATGAGCAGTTCTTC.

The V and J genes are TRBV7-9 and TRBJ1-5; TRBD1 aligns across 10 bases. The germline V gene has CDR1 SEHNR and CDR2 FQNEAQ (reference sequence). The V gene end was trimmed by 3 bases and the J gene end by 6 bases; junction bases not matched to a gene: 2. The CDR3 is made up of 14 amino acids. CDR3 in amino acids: CASSFGTGVQPQHF. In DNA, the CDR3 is TGTGCCAGCAGCTTTGGGACAGGGGTTCAGCCCCAGCATTTT.

CDR3 region: CASRRTGANVLTF. The DNA of the CDR3 is TGCGCCAGCAGGAGAACTGGGGCCAACGTCCTGACTTTC. The V and J genes are TRBV4-1 and TRBJ2-6; D remains unclear. This CDR3 is 13 amino acids long. V shed 6 bases and J shed 2 bases, with 5 bases lying between them. The germline gives CDR1 MGHRA, CDR2 YSYEKL.

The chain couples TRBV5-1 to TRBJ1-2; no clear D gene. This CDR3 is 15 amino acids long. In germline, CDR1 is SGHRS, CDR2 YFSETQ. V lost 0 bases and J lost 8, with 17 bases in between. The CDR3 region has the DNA TGCGCCAGCAGCTTGGAGGCGGCTAGAATATCGGGCTACACCTTC. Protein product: CASSLEAARISGYTF. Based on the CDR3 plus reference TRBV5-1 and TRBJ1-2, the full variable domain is KAGVTQTPRYLIKTRGQQVTLSCSPISGHRSVSWYQQTPGQGLQFLFEYFSETQRNKGNFPGRFSGRQFSNSRSEMNVSTLELGDSALYLCASSLEAARISGYTFGSGTRLTVV.

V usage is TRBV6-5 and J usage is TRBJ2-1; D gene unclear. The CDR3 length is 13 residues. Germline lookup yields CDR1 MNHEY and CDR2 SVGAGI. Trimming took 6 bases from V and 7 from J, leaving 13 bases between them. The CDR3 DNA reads TGTGCCAGCAGCCGCAGTGGTAAGAATGAGCAGTTCTTC. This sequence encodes CASSRSGKNEQFF.

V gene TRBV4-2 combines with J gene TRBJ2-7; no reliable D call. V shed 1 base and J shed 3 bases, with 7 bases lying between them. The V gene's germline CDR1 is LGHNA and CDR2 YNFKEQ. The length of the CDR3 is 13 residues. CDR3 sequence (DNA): TGTGCCAGCAGCCAAGGAGCCGGCTACGAGCAGTACTTC. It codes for CASSQGAGYEQYF.

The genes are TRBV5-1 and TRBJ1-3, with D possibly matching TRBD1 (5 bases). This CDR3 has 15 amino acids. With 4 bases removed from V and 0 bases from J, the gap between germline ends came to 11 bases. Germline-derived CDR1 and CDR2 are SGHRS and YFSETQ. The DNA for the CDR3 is TGCGCCAGCAGCCCAGGGAGGGACTCTGGAAACACCATATATTTT. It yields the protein CASSPGRDSGNTIYF.

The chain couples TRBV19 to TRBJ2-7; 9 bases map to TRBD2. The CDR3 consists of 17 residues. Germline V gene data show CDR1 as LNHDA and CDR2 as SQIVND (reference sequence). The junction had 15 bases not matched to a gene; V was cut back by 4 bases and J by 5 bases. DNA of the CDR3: TGTGCCAGTAGTAGATTCCCTTTGACTAGCGGTCGCCACGAGCAGTACTTC. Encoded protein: CASSRFPLTSGRHEQYF.

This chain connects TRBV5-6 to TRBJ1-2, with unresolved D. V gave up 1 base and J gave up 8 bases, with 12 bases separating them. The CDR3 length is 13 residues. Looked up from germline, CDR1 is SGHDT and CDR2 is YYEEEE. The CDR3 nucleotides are TGTGCCAGCAGCTTGAATGGGCTATACGGCTACACCTTC. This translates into CASSLNGLYGYTF.

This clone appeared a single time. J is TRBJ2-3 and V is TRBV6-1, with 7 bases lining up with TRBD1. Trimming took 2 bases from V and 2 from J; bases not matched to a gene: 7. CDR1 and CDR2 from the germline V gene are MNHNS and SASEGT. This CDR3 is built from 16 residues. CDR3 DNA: TGTGCCAGCAGTGAATTTCAGGGGGTTCCCACAGATACGCAGTATTTT. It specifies CASSEFQGVPTDTQYF.

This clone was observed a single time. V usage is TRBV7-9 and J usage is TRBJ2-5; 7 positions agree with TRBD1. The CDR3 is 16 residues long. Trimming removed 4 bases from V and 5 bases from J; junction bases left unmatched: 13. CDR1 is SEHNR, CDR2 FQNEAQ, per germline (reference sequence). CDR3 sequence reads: CASSSTGQRVGETQYF. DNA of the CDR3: TGTGCCAGCAGCTCGACAGGGCAAAGAGTCGGGGAGACCCAGTACTTC. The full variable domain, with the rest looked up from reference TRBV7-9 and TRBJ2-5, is DTGVSQNPRHKITKRGQNVTFRCDPISEHNRLYWYRQTLGQGPEFLTYFQNEAQLEKSRLLSDRFSAERPKGSFSTLEIQRTEQGDSAMYLCASSSTGQRVGETQYFGPGTRLLVL.

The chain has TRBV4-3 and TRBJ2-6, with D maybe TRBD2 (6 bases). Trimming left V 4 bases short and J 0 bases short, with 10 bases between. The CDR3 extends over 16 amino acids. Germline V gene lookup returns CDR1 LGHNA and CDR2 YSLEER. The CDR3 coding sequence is TGCGCCAGCAGCCGCCCGCGGGGCTCTGGGGCCAACGTCCTGACTTTC. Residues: CASSRPRGSGANVLTF.

In nucleotides, the CDR3 is TGCGCCAGCAGCGCGGGACTGGAGAATACGCAGTATTTT. Residues: CASSAGLENTQYF. The chain recombines TRBV5-1 with TRBJ2-3; perhaps TRBD2 as D (6 bases). Germline CDR1 reads SGHRS; CDR2 reads YFSETQ. Trimming cost V 4 bases and J 7 bases, with 13 bases left between them. The CDR3 runs to 13 residues.

CDR3 amino acids: CASSISGMGMEDTQYF. DNA for the CDR3: TGTGCCAGTAGTATTTCCGGGATGGGGATGGAAGATACGCAGTATTTT. This rearrangement joins TRBV19 to TRBJ2-3; D may be TRBD2 (5 bases). CDR1 and CDR2 (germline): LNHDA, SQIVND (reference sequence). This CDR3 comprises 16 residues. V lost 3 bases and J 5 bases, leaving 18 bases between the germline ends.

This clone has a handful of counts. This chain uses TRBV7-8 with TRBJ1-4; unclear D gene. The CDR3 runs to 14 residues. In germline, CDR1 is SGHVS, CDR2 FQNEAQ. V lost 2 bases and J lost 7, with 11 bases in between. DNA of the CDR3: TGTGCCAGCAGCTTAAGAACGCGAGGTGAAAAACTGTTTTTT. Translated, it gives CASSLRTRGEKLFF.

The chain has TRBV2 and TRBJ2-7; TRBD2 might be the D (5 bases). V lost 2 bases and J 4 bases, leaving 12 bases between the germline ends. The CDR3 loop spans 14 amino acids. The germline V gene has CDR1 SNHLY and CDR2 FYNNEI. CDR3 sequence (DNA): TGTGCCAGCAGTGAAATTACTAGTTTTTACGAGCAGTACTTC. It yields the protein CASSEITSFYEQYF.

CDR3 protein: CASSWSGGSYNEQFF. The CDR3 DNA reads as TGTGCCAGCAGCTGGAGCGGGGGGTCCTACAATGAGCAGTTCTTC. The genes are TRBV7-3 and TRBJ2-1, with 9 bases matching TRBD2. The junction had 2 bases not matched to a gene; V was cut back by 4 bases and J by 1 base. The germline V gene has CDR1 SGHTA and CDR2 FQGTGA. The CDR3 has 15 residues.

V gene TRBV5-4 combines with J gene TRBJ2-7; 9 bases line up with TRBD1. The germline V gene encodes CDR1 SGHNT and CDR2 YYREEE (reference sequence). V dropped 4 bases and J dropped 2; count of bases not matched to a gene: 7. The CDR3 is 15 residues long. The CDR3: CASSPRQGEPYEQYF. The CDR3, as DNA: TGTGCCAGCAGCCCCCGACAGGGGGAACCCTACGAGCAGTACTTC.

The CDR3 spells CASTPPGEGETQYF. The CDR3 region has the DNA TGTGCCAGCACCCCCCCAGGGGAGGGAGAGACCCAGTACTTC. The J gene is TRBJ2-5, the V gene TRBV6-6, with D maybe TRBD2 (7 bases). The CDR3 runs 14 residues. V lost 7 bases and J 4 bases, leaving 16 bases between the germline ends. CDR1 MNHNY and CDR2 SVGAGI come from the germline V gene (reference sequence).

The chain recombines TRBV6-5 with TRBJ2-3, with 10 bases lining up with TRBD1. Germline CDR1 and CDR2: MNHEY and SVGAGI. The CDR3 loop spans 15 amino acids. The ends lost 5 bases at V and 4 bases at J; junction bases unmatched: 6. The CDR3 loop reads CASSPTGGAPDTQYF. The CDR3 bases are TGTGCCAGCAGTCCGACAGGGGGCGCCCCAGATACGCAGTATTTT.

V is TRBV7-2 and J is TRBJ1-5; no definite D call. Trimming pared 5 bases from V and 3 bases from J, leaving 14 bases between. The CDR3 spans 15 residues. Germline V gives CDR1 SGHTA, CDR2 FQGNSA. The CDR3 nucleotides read TGTGCCAGCAGCCCCCTGGCAGGTTACAATCAGCCCCAGCATTTT. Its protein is CASSPLAGYNQPQHF.

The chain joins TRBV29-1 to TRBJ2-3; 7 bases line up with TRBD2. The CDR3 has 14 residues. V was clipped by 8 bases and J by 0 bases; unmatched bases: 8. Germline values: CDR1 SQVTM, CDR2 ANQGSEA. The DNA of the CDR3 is TGCAGCCCCCTTGTGACTAGCAGCACAGATACGCAGTATTTT. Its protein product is CSPLVTSSTDTQYF.

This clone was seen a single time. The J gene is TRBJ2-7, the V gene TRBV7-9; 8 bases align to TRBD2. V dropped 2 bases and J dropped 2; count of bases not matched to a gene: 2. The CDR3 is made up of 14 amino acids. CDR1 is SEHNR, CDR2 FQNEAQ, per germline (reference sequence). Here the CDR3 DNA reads TGTGCCAGCAGCTTAACTAGCGGAGCCTACGAGCAGTACTTC. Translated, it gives CASSLTSGAYEQYF.

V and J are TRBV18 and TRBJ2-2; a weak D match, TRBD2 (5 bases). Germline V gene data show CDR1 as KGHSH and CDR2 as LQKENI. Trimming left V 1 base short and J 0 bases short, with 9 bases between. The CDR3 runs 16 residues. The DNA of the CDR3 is TGTGCCAGCTCACCACATCCCGGGACGAACACCGGGGAGCTGTTTTTT. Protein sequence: CASSPHPGTNTGELFF. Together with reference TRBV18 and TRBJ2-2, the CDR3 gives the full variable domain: NAGVMQNPRHLVRRRGQEARLRCSPMKGHSHVYWYRQLPEEGLKFMVYLQKENIIDESGMPKERFSAEFPKEGPSILRIQQVVRGDSAAYFCASSPHPGTNTGELFFGEGSRLTVL.

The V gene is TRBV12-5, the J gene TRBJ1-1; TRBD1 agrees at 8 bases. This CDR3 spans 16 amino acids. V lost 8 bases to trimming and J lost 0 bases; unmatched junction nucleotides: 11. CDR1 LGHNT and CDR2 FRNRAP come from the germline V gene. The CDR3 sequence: CASLFSTGALNTEAFF. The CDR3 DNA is TGTGCTAGTTTATTTTCGACAGGGGCCCTGAACACTGAAGCTTTCTTT.

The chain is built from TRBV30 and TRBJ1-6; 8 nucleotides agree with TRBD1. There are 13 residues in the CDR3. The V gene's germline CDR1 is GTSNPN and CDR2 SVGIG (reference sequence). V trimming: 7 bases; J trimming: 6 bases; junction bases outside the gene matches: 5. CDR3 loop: CASKDRANSPLHF. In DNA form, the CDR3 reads TGTGCCTCAAAGGACAGGGCTAATTCACCCCTCCACTTT.